This T cell receptor beta chain was found in a study of technical replicates of blood from several donors. The CDR3 has 15 residues. The V segment lost 3 bases and the J segment 1 base; nucleotides outside the gene matches: 4. Germline V lookup: CDR1 SGHTS, CDR2 YDEGEE. Some clones are missing from TCRdb's copy, which holds only in-frame ones; the method was immunoSEQ multiplex PCR. The sample holds tens of thousands of clones, 88% seen once. Sequenced: PBMCs. This chain uses TRBV5-8 with TRBJ1-1; 9 bases fit TRBD1. The receptor was derived from a human donor in good health. Some clones in this sample may be carry-over from other donors' samples. The CDR3: CASSYRDRENTEAFF. The CDR3 DNA follows: TGTGCCAGCAGCTACCGGGACAGGGAGAACACTGAAGCTTTCTTT.